These 10 T cell receptor beta chains share one sample of origin, sequenced in a study of control samples from healthy donors and cancer patients. TCRdb keeps only in-frame clones here, not all; method: immunoSEQ multiplex PCR. The table records around 80,000 clones, about 90% of them present only once. The sample taken for sequencing was blood. The receptors were gathered from a man aged 50-60 years in good health.

V gene TRBV19 combines with J gene TRBJ2-7; TRBD1 matches 7 bases. From germline, CDR1 is LNHDA and CDR2 SQIVND (reference sequence). The CDR3 is 14 residues long. Trimming at V came to 6 bases and at J to 0 bases, leaving 5 bases not matched to a gene. The CDR3 DNA is TGTGCCAGTAGGGACAGGTCTAACTCCTACGAGCAGTACTTC. Translation gives CASRDRSNSYEQYF.

This chain links TRBV25-1 with TRBJ1-4, with D unresolved. The CDR3 totals 13 residues. The V gene's germline CDR1 is MGHDK and CDR2 SYGVNS. V lost 8 bases and J 8 bases, leaving 15 bases between the germline ends. The CDR3 nucleotides are TGTGCCAGCTACGACTATCTTGGAGAAAAACTGTTTTTT. Amino acid sequence: CASYDYLGEKLFF.

CDR3 DNA sequence: TGTGCCAGCAGCTTAGTAGGGACTAGAATACCCGGGGAGCTGTTTTTT. It specifies CASSLVGTRIPGELFF. The genes are TRBV7-2 and TRBJ2-2; the match to TRBD2 covers 8 bases. The ends lost 1 base at V and 6 bases at J; junction bases unmatched: 7. The CDR3 spans 16 residues. Per the germline V gene, CDR1 is SGHTA and CDR2 is FQGNSA.

In its sample, this clone was seen once. V is TRBV29-1 and J is TRBJ2-6; D not resolved. CDR1 SQVTM and CDR2 ANQGSEA come from the germline V gene. The V end was cut by 3 bases, the J end by 1 base, with 4 bases between. The CDR3 extends over 13 amino acids. CDR3 sequence reads: CSVDWSGANVLTF. CDR3 nucleotide sequence: TGCAGCGTTGATTGGTCTGGGGCCAACGTCCTGACTTTC.

The V call is TRBV30, the J call TRBJ1-1, with 8 positions matching TRBD1. CDR3 length equals 12 residues. Trimming took 4 bases from V and 8 from J; bases not matched to a gene: 6. Germline lookup yields CDR1 GTSNPN and CDR2 SVGIG (reference sequence). CDR3: CAWTPGGGEAFF. As DNA, the CDR3 is TGTGCCTGGACTCCAGGGGGCGGGGAAGCTTTCTTT.

This clone was counted once. The chain has TRBV19 and TRBJ1-2; 11 nucleotides match TRBD1. The CDR3 is 15 amino acids. With 5 bases clipped from V and 2 bases from J, the junction kept 4 bases outside the gene matches. Germline V gene lookup returns CDR1 LNHDA and CDR2 SQIVND (reference sequence). CDR3 sequence reads: CASSYRDRGNYGYTF. CDR3 coding DNA: TGTGCCAGTAGTTACCGGGACAGGGGGAACTATGGCTACACCTTC.

The gene calls are TRBV27 and TRBJ1-1; tentative D call: TRBD1 (5 bases). The V gene's germline CDR1 is MNHEY and CDR2 SMNVEV (reference sequence). The CDR3 has 13 residues. The V end lost 1 base, the J end lost 5 bases, and 8 bases lay between the germline ends. CDR3 DNA: TGTGCCAGCAGTTTATGGGGGGATACTGAAGCTTTCTTT. Translation: CASSLWGDTEAFF.

The chain carries TRBV6-5 and TRBJ2-7; 7 bases fit TRBD1. CDR3 length: 13 residues. V gave up 6 bases and J gave up 7 bases; unmatched junction bases: 9. Germline values: CDR1 MNHEY, CDR2 SVGAGI. The CDR3 region has the DNA TGTGCCAGCAGCGGGGACAGCTCGGGGGAGCAGTACTTC. Its translation: CASSGDSSGEQYF.

This chain connects TRBV7-3 to TRBJ2-3; D might be TRBD1 (5 bases). CDR1 SGHTA and CDR2 FQGTGA come from the germline V gene. The ends were cut back, 6 bases at V and 4 bases at J, with 14 bases in the middle. This CDR3 is 14 amino acids long. CDR3 region: CASSSQGVSDTQYF. Written as DNA, the CDR3 is TGTGCCAGCAGTTCTCAGGGTGTATCAGATACGCAGTATTTT.

The chain has TRBV6-6 and TRBJ1-4; 10 bases line up with TRBD1. The CDR3 consists of 14 residues. J gave up 8 bases and V 8 bases, and 8 bases lay outside the gene matches. Germline assignment: CDR1 MNHNY and CDR2 SVGAGI (reference sequence). CDR3: CASEPGTGDEKLFF. CDR3 nucleotide sequence: TGTGCCAGCGAGCCCGGGACAGGGGACGAAAAACTGTTTTTT.